A selection of T cell receptor beta chains follows, all from one sample in a study of blood T cell repertoires in COVID-19. Sequencing was performed with immunoSEQ multiplex PCR; in TCRdb, only in-frame clones are kept and a portion is missing. The table records around 250,000 clones, 80% to 90% of them present only once. The sample consisted of PBMCs or T cells enriched from blood (not recorded which). These receptors all come from a woman between 40 and 50 years old who had been exposed to COVID-19. Both conserved end residues are part of each CDR3. A D gene is named only where the DNA matches it firmly. Not all rows give a size; the values are once, few, many and, for expanded clones, a class.

d_call: TRBD1; j_call: TRBJ2-1; clone_size: -; v_call: TRBV7-9; cdr3_nt: TGTGCCAGCAGCTTTGGCGGGACAGGGGTTGTGAGCTCCTACAATGAGCAGTTCTTC; cdr3_aa: CASSFGGTGVVSSYNEQFF
d_call: -; j_call: TRBJ2-3; clone_size: -; v_call: TRBV29-1; cdr3_nt: TGCAGCGTCCGACAGGTACTTCGCACAGATACGCAGTATTTT; cdr3_aa: CSVRQVLRTDTQYF
d_call: -; j_call: TRBJ2-1; clone_size: -; v_call: TRBV7-2; cdr3_nt: TGTGCCAGCAGTTATGCCACAGGTATCGATGAGCAGTTCTTC; cdr3_aa: CASSYATGIDEQFF
d_call: -; j_call: TRBJ2-6; clone_size: once; v_call: TRBV3-1/TRBV3-2; cdr3_nt: TGTGCCAGCAGCCGATCAGGGGCGCTCTCTGGGGCCAACGTCCTGACTTTC; cdr3_aa: CASSRSGALSGANVLTF
d_call: TRBD2; j_call: TRBJ2-1; clone_size: -; v_call: TRBV4-3; cdr3_nt: TGCGCCAGCAGCCAAGATCCTTCCAGCGGGAGGAATGAGCAGTTCTTC; cdr3_aa: CASSQDPSSGRNEQFF
d_call: TRBD2; j_call: TRBJ2-3; clone_size: -; v_call: TRBV9; cdr3_nt: TGTGCCAGCAGCGTAGGGGGGACTAGCGGACTGCCAGATACGCAGTATTTT; cdr3_aa: CASSVGGTSGLPDTQYF
d_call: -; j_call: TRBJ1-3; clone_size: -; v_call: TRBV7-6; cdr3_nt: TGTGCCAGCAGCGCTCCGGGTCGAAACACCATATATTTT; cdr3_aa: CASSAPGRNTIYF
d_call: -; j_call: TRBJ2-7; clone_size: -; v_call: TRBV4-1; cdr3_nt: TGCGCCAGCAGCCAAGATGGGGGCGGCTACGAGCAGTACTTC; cdr3_aa: CASSQDGGGYEQYF
d_call: -; j_call: TRBJ1-2; clone_size: -; v_call: TRBV7-6; cdr3_nt: TGTGCCAGCAGCTTAGGGGGCGATGGCTACACCTTC; cdr3_aa: CASSLGGDGYTF
d_call: -; j_call: TRBJ2-1; clone_size: -; v_call: TRBV7-3; cdr3_nt: TGTGCCAGCAGCTTAAGTACTACTGACAATGAGCAGTTCTTC; cdr3_aa: CASSLSTTDNEQFF
d_call: -; j_call: TRBJ2-5; clone_size: -; v_call: TRBV29-1; cdr3_nt: TGCAGCGTTGGTGCTCGGGGGGCAAAAGAGACCCAGTACTTC; cdr3_aa: CSVGARGAKETQYF